Reported below is one TCR beta chain. There is no known antigen for this receptor. No quality values exist for individual bases; no much larger clone is one base distant. This entry belongs to a study of blood T cell repertoires in COVID-19 (dated by TCRdb to the early 2020s). Turning to the overall study: Samples covering the acute and convalescent phases of COVID-19 were provided by collaborators in the United States, Italy and Spain. The material from the prospective study consisted of cDNA or gDNA derived from T cells, B-cell-depleted T cells, or PBMCs. Deeply sampled blood TCRbeta repertoires from subjects exposed to, actively infected with, or recovered from COVID-19 were included in the dataset. The repertoires were released in a freely available public database meant as a resource for research on the immune response to SARS-CoV-2. The samples were drawn from two sources: the first 160 participants of the ongoing ImmuneRACE study, and over 1,000 subjects contributed by 6 global collaborators. Nearly every sample came with metadata listing a de-identified subject ID, COVID-19 status, age in years and sex. Where available, HLA class I and class II types were obtained from metadata supplied by the sample provider rather than from assay-based typing.

From its cysteine to its phenylalanine, the CDR3 spans 15 amino acids. Here the CDR3 DNA is all that survives: 45 bases in frame from base 1. Per the germline V gene (reference sequence), MNHEY is the CDR1 and SMNVEV is the CDR2. V has 4 bases trimmed and J has 3 bases trimmed; junction bases matching no gene number 7. Collaborating institutions collected whole blood in K2EDTA tubes following their own protocols. For TCRbeta analysis, collaborators shipped samples in one of three forms: frozen whole blood, isolated PBMCs, or DNA extracted from either of those sample types. Points the paper makes about the study in general: How much clinical and demographic metadata was included differed by source and by participant, and the metadata was provided uncurated.

TCRbeta CDR3 regions were amplified from genomic DNA using the immunoSEQ Assay, a bias-controlled multiplex PCR. The authors' pipeline ran thus. The number of nucleated cells in each sample was estimated by amplification of reference gene primers within the assay. To quantify the absolute abundance of each unique TCRbeta CDR3 rearrangement, sequence reads were collapsed and filtered. Productive Simpson clonality was computed per sample as the square root of Simpson's diversity index over productive rearrangements. The table was pulled from immuneACCESS by TCRdb, which kept in-frame rearrangements only. Such tables lose some clones; where checked, under half of the loss comes from unresolved V genes, and the rest has no known cause. V, J and clone size are those of that table, while D and trimming were read from the DNA. Counted in this sample were 130,000 to 150,000 clones; around four fifths of them appeared once. The ten largest clones add up to roughly 34% of the sample.

What was sequenced was peripheral blood. The receptor comes from a human donor in a cohort sampled during active COVID-19. The chain is made from TRBV27 and TRBJ1-2; TRBD1 aligns with 8 central bases. In nucleotides, the sequence is TGTGCCAGCAGTTCCCTCCACAGGGGGGACTATGGCTACACCTTC. Translated, this gives CASSSLHRGDYGYTF.